The 19 T cell receptor beta chains below were found in one sample sequenced in a study of siplizumab effects on memory and regulatory T cells. Method: immunoSEQ multiplex PCR; TCRdb's copy keeps in-frame clones and lacks some. The table records 8,000 or so clones, about 35% of them present only once. Coculturing was carried out on the mixed lymphocyte reaction cells. It lasted 6 to 7 days and was done at 37°C. These receptors' targets are unknown. The specimen was CFSE-low (dividing) CD8+ T cells sorted from an allogeneic mixed lymphocyte reaction. The source of these receptors is a human donor in good health; the cells came from an allogeneic mixed lymphocyte reaction.

The chain uses TRBV27 and TRBJ2-7; 7 bases line up with TRBD1. Per germline, CDR1 MNHEY and CDR2 SMNVEV (reference sequence). The V gene end was trimmed by 4 bases and the J gene end by 1 base; junction bases not matched to a gene: 7. The CDR3 runs to 15 residues. CDR3 sequence: CASSSKGARSYEQYF. The CDR3 nucleotides read TGTGCCAGCAGTTCTAAGGGGGCGAGGTCCTACGAGCAGTACTTC.

The CDR3 DNA sequence: TGCAGCGTCAAAGGGGGCGCAACCTACGAGCAGTACTTC. Translating gives CSVKGGATYEQYF. The rearrangement joins TRBV29-1 to TRBJ2-7; TRBD1 matches at 7 bases. This CDR3 region has 13 residues. V dropped 6 bases and J dropped 2; count of bases not matched to a gene: 7. CDR1 and CDR2 (germline): SQVTM, ANQGSEA.

The J gene is TRBJ2-3, the V gene TRBV7-2, with D hard to call. Germline V gives CDR1 SGHTA, CDR2 FQGNSA. V lost 5 bases to trimming and J lost 5 bases, with 11 bases between them. CDR3 length equals 13 residues. CDR3 sequence: CASSLAQQDTQYF. CDR3 nucleotide sequence: TGTGCCAGCAGCCTCGCCCAGCAAGATACGCAGTATTTT.

The gene calls are TRBV28 and TRBJ1-4; D is unclear. V gave up 2 bases and J gave up 3 bases, with 13 bases separating them. CDR3 length equals 16 residues. In germline, CDR1 is MDHEN, CDR2 SYDVKM. The CDR3 DNA reads TGTGCCAGCAGTTTAAAGGTGCAGTCAGCTAATGAAAAACTGTTTTTT. This encodes CASSLKVQSANEKLFF.

This chain joins TRBV7-8 and TRBJ2-3, with D perhaps being TRBD1 or TRBD2 (5 bases each). Trimming shortened V by 4 bases and J by 6 bases, and 11 bases separated the two germline ends. The CDR3 runs to 13 residues. The germline V gene encodes CDR1 SGHVS and CDR2 FQNEAQ. CDR3 protein: CASSWGMTDTQYF. The CDR3 DNA is TGTGCCAGCAGCTGGGGGATGACCGATACGCAGTATTTT. The complete variable domain, with remaining parts taken from reference TRBV7-8 and TRBJ2-3, reads GAGVSQSPRYKVAKRGQDVALRCDPISGHVSLFWYQQALGQGPEFLTYFQNEAQLDKSGLPSDRFFAERPEGSVSTLKIQRTQQEDSAVYLCASSWGMTDTQYFGPGTRLTVL.

J is TRBJ1-3 and V is TRBV14, with 7 positions matching TRBD1. This CDR3 spans 18 amino acids. J gave up 1 base and V 0 bases, and 9 bases lay outside the gene matches. CDR1 SGHDN and CDR2 FVKESK come from the germline V gene. The CDR3 sequence is CASSQDGRGPLSGNTIYF. CDR3 in DNA: TGTGCCAGCAGCCAAGATGGGAGGGGGCCGTTATCTGGAAACACCATATATTTT.

This chain links TRBV5-6 with TRBJ2-7, with D perhaps assigned TRBD1 or TRBD2 (5 bases each). Germline assignment: CDR1 SGHDT and CDR2 YYEEEE. V was clipped by 2 bases and J by 2 bases, with 11 bases between them. This CDR3 is 14 amino acids long. The CDR3 protein is CASSFGTGTYEQYF. Written as DNA, the CDR3 is TGTGCCAGCAGCTTCGGGACGGGAACCTACGAGCAGTACTTC.

This clone is classed as medium-sized. V and J are TRBV30 and TRBJ1-5, with D possibly matching TRBD1 (5 bases). The CDR3 totals 14 residues. Trimming pared 1 base from V and 3 bases from J, leaving 10 bases between. Germline V gene data show CDR1 as GTSNPN and CDR2 as SVGIG (reference sequence). The CDR3 sequence is CAWSDGTPNQPQHF. The DNA for the CDR3 is TGTGCCTGGAGTGACGGGACTCCCAATCAGCCCCAGCATTTT.

The chain combines TRBV9 with TRBJ2-7; 13 positions agree with TRBD2. Germline V gives CDR1 SGDLS, CDR2 YYNGEE. The CDR3 extends over 16 amino acids. V gave up 3 bases and J gave up 3 bases; unmatched junction bases: 6. The CDR3, as DNA: TGTGCCAGCAGCGCGGGGACTAGCGGGGCTTACTACGAGCAGTACTTC. Protein: CASSAGTSGAYYEQYF.

Relative to its sample, this clone is medium-sized. This chain uses TRBV29-1 with TRBJ1-2, with 9 nucleotides matching TRBD1. CDR3 length: 13 amino acids. Unmatched junction bases numbered 4, after V lost 6 bases and J lost 2 bases. The germline V gene has CDR1 SQVTM and CDR2 ANQGSEA. The DNA for the CDR3 is TGCAGCGTGACAGGGGGTGAGAACTATGGCTACACCTTC. Residues: CSVTGGENYGYTF.

The chain uses TRBV29-1 and TRBJ1-2; 7 nucleotides align to TRBD1. The V gene end was trimmed by 7 bases and the J gene end by 3 bases; junction bases not matched to a gene: 11. The length of the CDR3 is 14 residues. CDR1 is SQVTM and CDR2 is ANQGSEA in the germline V gene. Here the CDR3 DNA reads TGCAGCGGACGCATAGGGGGCCCCCACTATGGCTACACCTTC. This encodes CSGRIGGPHYGYTF.

The CDR3 protein is CASSLSEGRGQYF. CDR3 DNA: TGTGCCAGCAGTTTATCTGAGGGCAGAGGGCAGTACTTC. This chain links TRBV27 with TRBJ2-7; maybe TRBD2 (5 bases). CDR1 and CDR2 (germline): MNHEY, SMNVEV (reference sequence). Trimming cost V 0 bases and J 9 bases, with 12 bases left between them. The CDR3 has 13 residues.

The rearrangement links TRBV6-5 to TRBJ2-7; possible D gene TRBD2, 6 bases. Trimming pared 5 bases from V and 1 base from J, leaving 12 bases between. The germline gives CDR1 MNHEY, CDR2 SVGAGI. The CDR3 has 14 residues. The CDR3 region has the DNA TGTGCCAGCAGTGAACTGGGAGGATCCTACGAGCAGTACTTC. This gives the protein CASSELGGSYEQYF.

Concerning this clone: The junction departs from the called germline gene at one end, perhaps through a read error. Other DNA sequences of this sample code for an identical CDR3. V and J are TRBV19 and TRBJ1-1; D perhaps matches TRBD1 (6 bases). There are 13 residues in the CDR3. Germline CDR1 reads LNHDA; CDR2 reads SQIVND (reference sequence). CDR3 in amino acids: CASSAQGNTEAFF. The CDR3 nucleotides are TGTGCCAGTAGCGCACAGGGAAACACTGAAGCTTTTTTT. Variable domain in full (rest from reference TRBV19 and TRBJ1-1): DGGITQSPKYLFRKEGQNVTLSCEQNLNHDAMYWYRQDPGQGLRLIYYSQIVNDFQKGDIAEGYSVSREKKESFPLTVTSAQKNPTAFYLCASSAQGNTEAFFGQGTRLTVV.

This chain uses TRBV5-1 with TRBJ2-1; D call uncertain. The CDR3 has 15 residues. The germline V gene has CDR1 SGHRS and CDR2 YFSETQ. The V end lost 4 bases, the J end lost 8 bases, and 19 bases lay between the germline ends. The CDR3 sequence: CASSLSPSDGDEQFF. The CDR3 region has the DNA TGCGCCAGCAGCCTCTCGCCATCAGATGGGGATGAGCAGTTCTTC.

This chain connects TRBV21-1 to TRBJ2-5; TRBD1, the D gene given by the table, was not confirmed from the DNA. TRBV21-1 is a documented pseudogene. There are 12 residues in the CDR3. As DNA, the CDR3 is TGTGCCAGGCGCAGGGCAGGGGAGACCCAGTACTTC. Translated: CARRRAGETQYF.

The gene calls are TRBV4-1 and TRBJ1-5; 9 positions agree with TRBD1. CDR3 length: 16 amino acids. Trimming took 1 base from V and 6 from J; bases not matched to a gene: 7. CDR1 and CDR2 (germline): MGHRA, YSYEKL. CDR3 DNA sequence: TGCGCCAGCAGCCAAGTGGGCACAGGGGGCCTTCAGCCCCAGCATTTT. It specifies CASSQVGTGGLQPQHF.

This clone is medium-sized (0.01 to 0.1%) in the sample. The chain joins TRBV11-2 to TRBJ2-7, with D possibly being TRBD2 (5 bases). Trimming stripped 3 bases from V and 1 base from J, with 7 bases between. Germline CDR1 reads SGHAT; CDR2 reads FQNNGV. The CDR3 length is 13 residues. The CDR3 protein is CASSFTGSYEQYF. The DNA of the CDR3 is TGTGCCAGCAGCTTCACGGGATCCTACGAGCAGTACTTC.

This chain uses TRBV30 with TRBJ1-2; 7 nucleotides align to TRBD1. The V and J ends lost 0 bases and 6 bases, in that order; junction bases with no gene match: 7. CDR1 is GTSNPN and CDR2 is SVGIG in the germline V gene (reference sequence). The CDR3 has 14 residues. CDR3 sequence: CAWSVSAGGDGYTF. The CDR3 region has the DNA TGTGCCTGGAGTGTTTCCGCAGGGGGGGATGGCTACACCTTC.